Shown below are 27 T cell receptor beta chains from a single sample sequenced in a study of blood T cell repertoires in COVID-19. Libraries were prepared by immunoSEQ multiplex PCR; TCRdb keeps only in-frame clonotypes and omits some of them. The sample contains roughly 150,000 clones, under 85% of which appear only once. Sequencing was performed on peripheral blood. These receptors came from a man aged 70 or older with acute or convalescent COVID-19.

The sample holds a few counts of this clone. The J gene is TRBJ2-7, the V gene TRBV6-5; 12 bases agree with TRBD1. Germline-derived CDR1 and CDR2 are MNHEY and SVGAGI. Unmatched junction bases numbered 4, after V lost 8 bases and J lost 5 bases. The CDR3 consists of 13 residues. CDR3: CASSGTGGHEQYF. The CDR3 DNA reads TGTGCCAGCTCAGGGACAGGGGGCCACGAGCAGTACTTC.

The V and J genes are TRBV18 and TRBJ1-2, with 7 bases that match TRBD1. The CDR3 runs to 16 residues. The V gene's germline CDR1 is KGHSH and CDR2 LQKENI. Trimming at V came to 1 base and at J to 2 bases, leaving 7 bases not matched to a gene. CDR3 nucleotide sequence: TGTGCCAGCTCACCACGATTGGGACAGAGCAACTATGGCTACACCTTC. Amino acids: CASSPRLGQSNYGYTF.

The rearrangement joins TRBV5-4 to TRBJ1-2, with a weak D call TRBD1 (5 bases). CDR1 and CDR2 from the germline V gene are SGHNT and YYREEE (reference sequence). Between the trimmed V and J ends, which lost 0 bases and 8 bases, there was a span of 14 bases. This CDR3 has 14 residues. The CDR3 here is CASSLGGRERGYTF. CDR3 nucleotide sequence: TGTGCCAGCAGCTTGGGGGGCAGGGAAAGGGGCTACACCTTC.

The V call is TRBV6-6, the J call TRBJ2-3, with TRBD2 identical over 10 bases. In germline, CDR1 is MNHNY, CDR2 SVGAGI (reference sequence). Unmatched junction bases numbered 11, after V lost 5 bases and J lost 0 bases. The CDR3 runs 18 residues. The CDR3: CASSPYILTSGSTDTQYF. The CDR3 DNA is TGTGCCAGCAGTCCCTACATCTTGACTAGCGGGAGCACAGATACGCAGTATTTT.

This rearrangement joins TRBV28 to TRBJ1-2; the match to TRBD1 covers 9 bases. CDR1 is MDHEN, CDR2 SYDVKM, per germline. Germline trimming cut 5 bases from V and 4 bases from J; bases unmatched to any gene: 8. This CDR3 comprises 15 residues. The CDR3 reads CASSPWDRDFYGYTF. The CDR3 coding sequence is TGTGCCAGCAGTCCGTGGGACAGGGATTTCTATGGCTACACCTTC.

This clone occurred a few times. The chain uses TRBV6-6 and TRBJ2-3, with 12 bases fitting TRBD2. Germline V gene sequence: CDR1 MNHNY, CDR2 SVGAGI (reference sequence). The trim removed 6 bases at V and 2 bases at J, leaving 6 bases unmatched. The CDR3 consists of 16 residues. The CDR3 protein is CASRLWTSGNTDTQYF. CDR3 in DNA: TGTGCCAGCAGGCTCTGGACTAGCGGGAACACAGATACGCAGTATTTT.

This clone appeared once. The chain couples TRBV5-1 to TRBJ1-6; D not certain. The CDR3 extends over 11 amino acids. The germline CDR1 and CDR2 sequences are SGHRS and YFSETQ. Trimming cost V 3 bases and J 8 bases, with 3 bases left between them. The CDR3 nucleotides are TGCGCCAGCAGCTCAGATTCACCCCTCCACTTT. This gives the protein CASSSDSPLHF.

This clone was seen a single time. CDR3 sequence: CASRMQGEGYTF. The CDR3 DNA sequence: TGTGCCAGCCGTATGCAGGGGGAAGGCTACACCTTC. The chain uses TRBV18 and TRBJ1-2; 7 bases are a match to TRBD1. The germline V gene encodes CDR1 KGHSH and CDR2 LQKENI. V shed 8 bases and J 8 bases; nucleotides not matched to a gene: 8. The CDR3 extends over 12 amino acids.

The chain recombines TRBV7-8 with TRBJ2-5, with a tentative D call TRBD2 (6 bases). The CDR3 contains 13 residues. V lost 4 bases, J lost 7 bases, and 13 bases lay in between. Germline V gene data show CDR1 as SGHVS and CDR2 as FQNEAQ. The CDR3 spells CASSSEGRGTQYF. For the CDR3, the DNA is TGTGCCAGCAGCTCCGAGGGGCGGGGGACCCAGTACTTC.

The gene calls are TRBV5-1 and TRBJ1-1; D is unclear. The germline V gene encodes CDR1 SGHRS and CDR2 YFSETQ. The V end was cut by 3 bases, the J end by 3 bases, with 9 bases between. This CDR3 is built from 13 residues. In DNA form, the CDR3 reads TGCGCCAGCAGCTCGGACTATTACACTGAAGCTTTCTTT. Residues: CASSSDYYTEAFF.

This sequence joins TRBV5-6 and TRBJ1-2; D unresolved. CDR3 length: 12 amino acids. Germline lookup yields CDR1 SGHDT and CDR2 YYEEEE. With 2 bases removed from V and 6 bases from J, the gap between germline ends came to 8 bases. CDR3 sequence reads: CASSFTADGYTF. In nucleotides, the CDR3 is TGTGCCAGCAGCTTTACAGCTGATGGCTACACCTTC.

The J gene is TRBJ2-5, the V gene TRBV2; 7 bases agree with TRBD2. Germline V lookup: CDR1 SNHLY, CDR2 FYNNEI. The junction had 10 bases not matched to a gene; V was cut back by 7 bases and J by 5 bases. The CDR3 extends over 14 amino acids. CDR3 residues: CASTLSGAGETQYF. The DNA of the CDR3 is TGTGCCAGCACTCTCAGCGGGGCAGGGGAGACCCAGTACTTC.

In its sample, this clone was seen a few times. Different DNA sequences within this sample yield the same CDR3. The chain is built from TRBV5-1 and TRBJ2-3; D gene ambiguous. Germline V gene sequence: CDR1 SGHRS, CDR2 YFSETQ. Trimming stripped 4 bases from V and 0 bases from J, with 12 bases between. This CDR3 comprises 15 residues. The CDR3 bases are TGCGCCAGCAGCCTGGACGGAGCTAGCACAGATACGCAGTATTTT. Translating it yields CASSLDGASTDTQYF.

V is TRBV7-9 and J is TRBJ2-1; 11 bases are a match to TRBD2. CDR3 size: 16 residues. V shed 3 bases, J shed 4 bases, and the junction held 5 bases outside the gene matches. In germline, CDR1 is SEHNR, CDR2 FQNEAQ (reference sequence). The CDR3 is CASSLGGTSGYNEQFF. Here the CDR3 DNA reads TGTGCCAGCAGCTTGGGAGGGACTAGCGGATACAATGAGCAGTTCTTC.

This chain connects TRBV2 to TRBJ1-1, with D perhaps TRBD1 (6 bases). CDR1 is SNHLY and CDR2 is FYNNEI in the germline V gene. The CDR3 spans 14 residues. The ends were cut back, 2 bases at V and 5 bases at J, with 12 bases in the middle. The CDR3 spells CASSERAGVTEAFF. CDR3 nucleotides: TGTGCCAGCAGTGAACGGGCAGGGGTAACTGAAGCTTTCTTT.

This clone has a single count. The chain combines TRBV7-3 with TRBJ2-5; TRBD2 matches at 8 bases. CDR3 length: 15 residues. Germline CDR1 and CDR2: SGHTA and FQGTGA. J was trimmed by 5 bases and V by 1 base; bases with no gene match: 6. CDR3 amino acids: CASSLNSGKGETQYF. CDR3 nucleotide sequence: TGTGCCAGCAGCTTAAATAGCGGGAAAGGGGAGACCCAGTACTTC.

J is TRBJ1-2 and V is TRBV28; 7 nucleotides match TRBD1. Looked up from germline, CDR1 is MDHEN and CDR2 is SYDVKM. V lost 5 bases and J lost 0; bases outside the gene matches: 6. CDR3 length: 15 amino acids. CDR3 sequence reads: CASSAGTVSNYGYTF. The CDR3 DNA sequence: TGTGCCAGCAGTGCCGGGACAGTCTCTAACTATGGCTACACCTTC.

The chain couples TRBV28 to TRBJ2-5, with D uncertain. The V gene's germline CDR1 is MDHEN and CDR2 SYDVKM. V gave up 10 bases and J gave up 0 bases, with 15 bases separating them. CDR3 length equals 14 residues. As DNA, the CDR3 is TGTGCCACCCACTCCATCGTATACCAAGAGACCCAGTACTTC. Protein sequence: CATHSIVYQETQYF.

The V gene is TRBV10-2, the J gene TRBJ1-5; 10 bases map to TRBD1. Per the germline V gene, CDR1 is WSHSY and CDR2 is SAAADI. The CDR3 is 15 amino acids. V trimming: 6 bases; J trimming: 3 bases; junction bases outside the gene matches: 5. The CDR3 DNA is TGCGCCAGCAGGCCGGGACAGGGGTTCAATCAGCCCCAGCATTTT. Translated, it gives CASRPGQGFNQPQHF.

The chain uses TRBV10-2 and TRBJ2-5, with 7 bases that match TRBD2. J gave up 3 bases and V 6 bases, and 4 bases lay outside the gene matches. The CDR3 is 13 amino acids. The germline V gene encodes CDR1 WSHSY and CDR2 SAAADI. CDR3 bases: TGCGCCAGCAGAATAGCGGGCGAAGAGACCCAGTACTTC. This sequence encodes CASRIAGEETQYF.

A note on this clone: An end of the junction does not agree with germline; a read error may underlie this. The genes are TRBV24-1 and TRBJ2-3; 9 bases line up with TRBD1. Germline V gene data show CDR1 as KGHDR and CDR2 as SFDVKD. CDR3 size: 15 residues. CDR3 DNA sequence: TGTGCCACCACCGACGGGGGACAGGGCACCGATACGCAGTATTTT. Encoded protein: CATTDGGQGTDTQYF.

The table lists this clone with many counts. For the CDR3, the DNA is TGTGCCAGCAGCCAAGAATCAACAGGGGACACTGAAGCTTTCTTT. As protein: CASSQESTGDTEAFF. The chain uses TRBV4-2 and TRBJ1-1; 7 bases map to TRBD1. The J segment lost 3 bases and the V segment lost 0 bases, leaving 4 bases of the junction unmatched. The length of the CDR3 is 15 residues. Germline CDR1 LGHNA, CDR2 YNFKEQ.

This chain connects TRBV7-2 to TRBJ2-1; weak D call: TRBD2 (5 bases). The CDR3 length is 14 residues. From germline, CDR1 is SGHTA and CDR2 FQGNSA. V lost 3 bases to trimming and J lost 7 bases, with 13 bases between them. This CDR3 reads CASSFSGNENEQFF. CDR3 nucleotide sequence: TGTGCCAGCAGCTTCTCCGGGAACGAGAATGAGCAGTTCTTC.

The chain combines TRBV2 with TRBJ2-1; 9 bases agree with TRBD1. The CDR3 is 14 amino acids. Germline-derived CDR1 and CDR2 are SNHLY and FYNNEI. V lost 6 bases, J lost 6 bases, and 6 bases stayed unmatched. The CDR3 reads CASSAGTGPNEQFF. The CDR3 DNA reads as TGTGCCAGCAGCGCCGGGACAGGGCCCAATGAGCAGTTCTTC. The entire variable domain, with the rest obtained from reference TRBV2 and TRBJ2-1, is as follows: EPEVTQTPSHQVTQMGQEVILRCVPISNHLYFYWYRQILGQKVEFLVSFYNNEISEKSEIFDDQFSVERPDGSNFTLKIRSTKLEDSAMYFCASSAGTGPNEQFFGPGTRLTVL.

The chain links TRBV19 to TRBJ2-3; TRBD1 is a possible D gene (7 bases). The length of the CDR3 is 16 residues. Germline lookup yields CDR1 LNHDA and CDR2 SQIVND (reference sequence). Trimming left V 4 bases short and J 11 bases short, with 25 bases between. In nucleotides, the CDR3 is TGTGCCAGTAGTACCGTCGGGACAGCGGGCGCTACACTGCAGTATTTT. Translated: CASSTVGTAGATLQYF. Full variable domain (outside the CDR3, taken from reference TRBV19 and TRBJ2-3): DGGITQSPKYLFRKEGQNVTLSCEQNLNHDAMYWYRQDPGQGLRLIYYSQIVNDFQKGDIAEGYSVSREKKESFPLTVTSAQKNPTAFYLCASSTVGTAGATLQYFGPGTRLTVL.

This chain uses TRBV19 with TRBJ2-7, with D possibly being TRBD1 (6 bases). The CDR3 covers 12 residues. Looked up from germline, CDR1 is LNHDA and CDR2 is SQIVND (reference sequence). Trimming took 6 bases from V and 3 from J, leaving 9 bases between them. CDR3 in DNA: TGTGCCAGTAGAAAGACAGGCTACGAGCAGTACTTC. It is translated as CASRKTGYEQYF.

The chain couples TRBV6-6 to TRBJ2-1; 10 nucleotides align to TRBD2. CDR1 MNHNY and CDR2 SVGAGI come from the germline V gene (reference sequence). The junction had 5 bases not matched to a gene; V was cut back by 2 bases and J by 7 bases. The CDR3 loop spans 15 amino acids. Here the CDR3 DNA reads TGTGCCAGCAGTTACGTCTCTAGCGGGAGTAATGAGCAGTTCTTC. This encodes CASSYVSSGSNEQFF.